Listed below are T cell receptor beta chains from one sample, sequenced in a study of identical twins. MiXCR was run by TCRdb on the 5' RACE reads, yielding one entry per CDR3 protein. The data show about 550,000 distinct CDR3 sequences, around 20% seen once. A further study also used this sample, focusing on yellow fever vaccine responses in identical twins.

The sequenced sample was CD4+ T cells sorted from blood. The receptors stem from a woman between 18 and 30 years old in good health. CDR3s include the opening cysteine and the closing phenylalanine or tryptophan. Fields, in order: V gene, D gene, J gene, clone size, CDR3 DNA, CDR3 protein. A D gene is named only where the DNA matches it firmly. Clone size is stated in some rows and not others, as once, few, many or a class when expanded.

>TRBV12-3/TRBV12-4|TRBD1|TRBJ1-5|NA
TGTGCCAGCAGGAGATCCGGGACAGTCAATCATGAGCCCCAGCATTTT
CASRRSGTVNHEPQHF
>TRBV27|NA|TRBJ1-2|few
TGTGCCACCGGAGATAATATGGCGGACAGCTATGGCTACACCTTC
CATGDNMADSYGYTF
>TRBV14|TRBD2|TRBJ2-1|few
TGTGCCAGCAGCCCCCATAATAGCGGGTATAATGAGCAGTTCTTC
CASSPHNSGYNEQFF
>TRBV7-2|NA|TRBJ1-2|few
TGTGCCAGCAGCTACCTACAGGTTTACTATGGCTACACCTTC
CASSYLQVYYGYTF
>TRBV20-1|NA|TRBJ2-3|NA
TGCAGTGTCCATAATCCCGGCACAGATACGCAGTATTTT
CSVHNPGTDTQYF
>TRBV5-1|NA|TRBJ2-3|NA
TGCGCCAGCAGCCCTCTTATTGGGGGGCAGGCAGATACGCAGTATTTT
CASSPLIGGQADTQYF
>TRBV12-3/TRBV12-4|TRBD1|TRBJ1-5|NA
TGTGCCAGCAGCAAGACAGGGAGCAATCAGCCCCAGCATTTT
CASSKTGSNQPQHF
>TRBV11-1|TRBD1|TRBJ1-6|NA
TGTGCCAGCAGCCCGGGACAGTCACCCCTCCACTTT
CASSPGQSPLHF
>TRBV10-3|NA|TRBJ1-2|NA
TGTGCCATCAGTACGAACTCAGACAGGCTCTATGGCTACACCTTC
CAISTNSDRLYGYTF
>TRBV7-9|NA|TRBJ2-1|few
TGTGCCAGCAGCTTAGCTCTAGCGACCTCCTACAATGAGCAGTTCTTC
CASSLALATSYNEQFF
>TRBV3-1|NA|TRBJ2-7|NA
TGTGCCAGCAGCCAAGGAGGTCTGGGCTCCTACGAGCAGTACTTC
CASSQGGLGSYEQYF
>TRBV7-9|NA|TRBJ2-3|many
TGTGCCAGCAGCTTAGGGTCCCCAGATACGCAGTATTTT
CASSLGSPDTQYF
>TRBV9|TRBD2|TRBJ2-1|few
TGTGCCAGCAGCGCTCGACTAGCGGGGGGGGCCGGCTACAATGAGCAGTTCTTC
CASSARLAGGAGYNEQFF
>TRBV28|TRBD2|TRBJ2-1|few
TGTGCCAGCAGTACCTTTAGCGGGGGGCGATACAATGAGCAGTTCTTC
CASSTFSGGRYNEQFF